This TCR beta chain is from a study of shared clonotypes between healthy human individuals (TCRdb year 2020). Turning to the overall study: The cohort comprised a couple of women and a few men aged 18 to 49 years. For each donor, CD4 naive and CD4 memory were each given three plates, CD8 naive was given two plates, and CD8 memory was given one plate. To estimate repertoire size and how much clonotype sharing occurs between individuals, the study deeply sequenced the blood TCR repertoires of about five healthy adults. Libraries were prepared and TCR repertoires were sequenced by different laboratories using diverse techniques, in order to increase sequencing depth and limit assay-specific biases. Each donor's leukapheresis produced roughly between about 0.85 and 10 billion PBMCs. Broader findings and caveats from the paper: Based on pairwise subsampling, the degree of clonotype sharing among donors was expected to be affected by sequencing depth. Naive subsets generally had larger estimated clonotype richness than memory subsets. Sampling was restricted to blood, and TCR repertoires in tissue are likely to differ from TCR repertoires in blood. Because the study included only a small number of donors, the genetic and exposure-history diversity represented was limited. Incomplete sequencing was indicated by rarefaction of sorted-subset datasets, despite the large sequencing depth. Across a handful of donors, around 5% of naive CD4, roughly 3.5% of naive CD8, around 2.1% of memory CD4, and 0.4% to 0.45% of memory CD8 clonotypes were shared. Higher generation probabilities were observed for clonotypes shared by all four sorted-subset donors than for non-shared clonotypes.

On this clone itself: The antigen it binds to is not known. Per-nucleotide qualities are absent, and no much larger clonotype sits a single base away.

CDR3 length: 13 amino acids, cysteine to phenylalanine. Of the read, only the CDR3 DNA is kept; its 39 bases are in frame from base 1. CDR1 and CDR2 (MNHEY, SMNVEV) derive from the germline V gene (reference sequence). Trimming removed 1 base from V and 3 bases from J, leaving 7 bases between the germline ends. The donors were healthy, HIV-negative adults with no recently reported acute infections or vaccinations. Only Caucasian adults living in Nashville, Tennessee, USA were represented among the donors. CD4+ T cells were enriched by magnetic negative selection; naive cells were then positively selected on CD45RA, and the negative fraction formed the memory subset. After blood collection by leukapheresis, PBMCs were isolated using Ficoll-Histopaque density gradient centrifugation and then cryopreserved in the vapor phase of liquid nitrogen. Analytical flow cytometry was used to check the purity and quantity of each magnetically sorted T cell population. Genomic DNA was isolated from each sorted fraction and quantified by UV absorbance on a Nanodrop 2000c.

TCR CDR3 regions were amplified from genomic DNA by multiplex PCR using the deep immunoSEQ assay. Genomic DNA extracted from each cell subset was distributed evenly over all wells of several immunoSEQ 96-well plates, and each plate served as one replicate. Each replicate PCR for sorted subsets received about 200 ng genomic DNA, equal to roughly 33,000 T cell genomes. Purified libraries were measured with a Qubit 3.0 fluorometer, size-checked on a Bioanalyzer 2100, and measured again with the KAPA Library Quantification kit. A separate single-read 150-cycle Illumina NextSeq 550 flow cell was used to sequence each immunoSEQ 96-well plate. The authors processed their data as follows. The immunoSEQ output contained only junctional sequences without quality scores, so filtering could not match that applied to full-length reads. Sequences were annotated with PyIR, a Python wrapper for IgBLAST v1.9, using IMGT germline references to assign V/J genes and CDR3. Reads with weak V/J assignments (E-value above 1e-6), missing CDR3, stop codons, out-of-frame junctions, or ambiguous translated residues were removed. V3J clonotypes were defined as sequences sharing the same inferred V gene, J gene, and CDR3 amino acid sequence. To compute the percentage overlap between repertoires, the number of shared unique clonotypes was divided by the size of the smaller repertoire. Richness of each repertoire was evaluated using RTK rarefaction, the Chao1 estimator, and Recon v2.1 estimates of unobserved clonotypes. OLGA was used to compute generation probabilities for all TCRbeta clonotypes that the gDNA method yielded from four donors. TCRdb holds this immuneACCESS table with in-frame rearrangements only. Some clones are missing; in checked studies, unresolved V genes explain under half, and the rest has no known cause. Clonal size and the V and J genes are those of that table, whereas D and trimming came from the DNA. This sample holds some 550,000 clones; roughly 97% were observed only once. The top ten hold about 0.06% of the sample.

The rearrangement joined TRBV27 to TRBJ2-7; the D gene is possibly TRBD1 or TRBD2, each agreeing over 5 bases. The sample was naive CD4+ T cells sorted from blood. The meaning of the sample's cell subset or site label: CD45RA+ positively selected. This TCR was sampled from a woman in her twenties or thirties in good health. The sequenced DNA: TGTGCCAGCAGTTTATTGAGGGGCTACGAGCAGTACTTC. It is translated as CASSLLRGYEQYF.